This passage covers 18 T cell receptor beta chains from one sample sequenced in a study of chemoradiotherapy in HPV16-positive cancers. The protocol was immunoSEQ multiplex PCR, while the TCRdb copy is restricted to in-frame clones and leaves out a portion. Among some 3,300 clones listed, roughly 79% were seen once. Collection of the sample occurred from a patient who underwent chemoradiotherapy. The receptors were sampled from a human donor with HPV-associated anogenital cancer.

This clone was recorded only once. The chain joins TRBV5-4 to TRBJ2-3; 10 nucleotides line up with TRBD2. The CDR3 has 16 amino acids. Losses at the gene ends were 3 bases for V and 5 bases for J; bases not matched to a gene: 9. Germline CDR1 is SGHNT and CDR2 is YYREEE (reference sequence). The CDR3 nucleotides read TGTGCCAGCAGCTCTGGTGGGGGGACTAGCGAAGATACGCAGTATTTT. It specifies CASSSGGGTSEDTQYF.

The chain carries TRBV10-3 and TRBJ1-4; weak D call: TRBD1 (6 bases). Trimming stripped 3 bases from V and 6 bases from J, with 11 bases between. The CDR3 totals 14 residues. From germline, CDR1 is ENHRY and CDR2 SYGVKD. CDR3 amino acids: CAISEQGSDEKLFF. In nucleotides, the CDR3 is TGTGCCATCAGTGAACAGGGTTCCGATGAAAAACTGTTTTTT.

This clone was observed a handful of times. The chain combines TRBV11-2 with TRBJ2-5; the D gene is possibly TRBD1 (6 bases). V was trimmed by 1 base and J by 2 bases, leaving 14 bases between them. Germline V gene data show CDR1 as SGHAT and CDR2 as FQNNGV. The CDR3 is 16 residues long. The CDR3 coding sequence is TGTGCCAGCAGCTTAGGTTTGGGGGCGTCACAAGAGACCCAGTACTTC. Translated, it gives CASSLGLGASQETQYF.

This rearrangement joins TRBV7-2 to TRBJ2-1, with D possibly TRBD2 on 6 matching bases. The CDR3 totals 13 residues. CDR1 and CDR2 from the germline V gene are SGHTA and FQGNSA. V dropped 0 bases and J dropped 9 bases, with 9 bases sitting between them. The CDR3 reads CASSLAEGIEQFF. CDR3 coding DNA: TGTGCCAGCAGCTTAGCGGAGGGTATTGAGCAGTTCTTC.

The chain is built from TRBV7-6 and TRBJ2-3; 11 bases are shared with TRBD2. CDR1 SGHVS and CDR2 FNYEAQ come from the germline V gene. Trimming cost V 6 bases and J 0 bases; bases outside gene matches: 2. The CDR3 length is 15 residues. CDR3: CASRRTSGSTDTQYF. CDR3 coding DNA: TGTGCCAGCAGGCGGACTAGCGGGAGCACAGATACGCAGTATTTT.

The V gene is TRBV18, the J gene TRBJ2-5; 7 bases are shared with TRBD2. The ends lost 0 bases at V and 2 bases at J; junction bases unmatched: 9. CDR1 KGHSH and CDR2 LQKENI come from the germline V gene. CDR3 size: 17 residues. The CDR3 is CASSPPDWEGRQETQYF. The CDR3 region has the DNA TGTGCCAGCTCACCACCAGATTGGGAGGGCCGACAAGAGACCCAGTACTTC.

This clone appeared a single time. The J gene is TRBJ1-5, the V gene TRBV29-1, with D uncertain. The germline V gene encodes CDR1 SQVTM and CDR2 ANQGSEA. CDR3 size: 13 residues. The V end was cut by 6 bases, the J end by 4 bases, with 13 bases between. Written as DNA, the CDR3 is TGCAGCGTCGGGAGTGACATTAATCAGCCCCAGCATTTT. This sequence encodes CSVGSDINQPQHF.

The chain joins TRBV19 to TRBJ1-2; 9 bases agree with TRBD1. This CDR3 is 16 amino acids long. Germline CDR1 and CDR2: LNHDA and SQIVND (reference sequence). V was clipped by 2 bases and J by 2 bases; unmatched bases: 6. CDR3 sequence: CASSIFRDRVNYGYTF. CDR3 coding DNA: TGTGCCAGTAGTATATTTCGGGACAGGGTGAACTATGGCTACACCTTC. The full variable domain, its missing parts supplied by reference TRBV19 and TRBJ1-2, is DGGITQSPKYLFRKEGQNVTLSCEQNLNHDAMYWYRQDPGQGLRLIYYSQIVNDFQKGDIAEGYSVSREKKESFPLTVTSAQKNPTAFYLCASSIFRDRVNYGYTFGSGTRLTVV.

This clone was recorded once. An end of the junction differs from the germline gene, which may be a read error. The V and J genes are TRBV14 and TRBJ1-1; TRBD1 might be the D (5 bases). CDR3 length equals 14 residues. Germline V CDR1 and CDR2: SGHDN, FVKESK. The CDR3 sequence: CASSPPGGNAEAFF. Here the CDR3 DNA reads TGTGCCAGCAGCCCGCCGGGGGGGAACGCTGAAGCTTTCTTT.

The chain combines TRBV6-4 with TRBJ2-1; 8 positions agree with TRBD1. The CDR3 is 14 residues long. Germline V CDR1 and CDR2: MRHNA, SNTAGT. V lost 4 bases to trimming and J lost 7 bases; unmatched junction nucleotides: 6. CDR3 sequence (DNA): TGTGCCAGCAGTGTCCGACAGGGGTGGAATGAGCAGTTCTTC. This gives the protein CASSVRQGWNEQFF.

The chain uses TRBV7-9 and TRBJ2-7, with no clear D. Germline assignment: CDR1 SEHNR and CDR2 FQNEAQ (reference sequence). This CDR3 comprises 14 residues. The V gene lost 5 bases and the J gene lost 6 bases, with 17 bases spanning the gap. CDR3 amino acids: CASSAFGRSGEQYF. The DNA of the CDR3 is TGTGCCAGCAGCGCCTTTGGACGTTCTGGCGAGCAGTACTTC.

The rearrangement joins TRBV6-1 to TRBJ2-7, with no clear D. Germline V gene data show CDR1 as MNHNS and CDR2 as SASEGT. Trimming took off 1 base at V and 3 bases at J, with 7 bases between the two ends. CDR3 length: 13 residues. The CDR3 DNA follows: TGTGCCAGCAGTGAAGTCTCCCGCTACGAGCAGTACTTC. Translating gives CASSEVSRYEQYF.

The chain couples TRBV19 to TRBJ1-1, with D possibly TRBD1 on 5 matching bases. Trimming cost V 3 bases and J 1 base, with 15 bases left between them. The CDR3 sequence is 16 residues long. The germline CDR1 and CDR2 sequences are LNHDA and SQIVND (reference sequence). CDR3 sequence: CASSMTLVGANTEAFF. In DNA, the CDR3 is TGTGCCAGTAGTATGACCCTGGTCGGGGCGAACACTGAAGCTTTCTTT.

The V and J genes are TRBV5-5 and TRBJ2-6; 9 bases are a match to TRBD2. The CDR3 spans 17 residues. V gave up 0 bases and J gave up 1 base; unmatched junction bases: 2. The germline CDR1 and CDR2 sequences are SGHKS and YYEKEE (reference sequence). The CDR3 reads CASSLEGLASGANVLTF. In DNA, the CDR3 is TGTGCCAGCAGCTTGGAGGGACTAGCATCTGGGGCCAACGTCCTGACTTTC.

This sequence joins TRBV2 and TRBJ2-7; D is unclear. The CDR3 consists of 15 residues. Germline V gives CDR1 SNHLY, CDR2 FYNNEI. V was clipped by 4 bases and J by 0 bases, with 13 bases between them. The CDR3 region has the DNA TGTGCCAGCAGTGTTACACCTCTTAGCTCCTACGAGCAGTACTTC. The encoded protein is CASSVTPLSSYEQYF.

This clone has more than one count but fewer than ten. This rearrangement joins TRBV9 to TRBJ2-2; perhaps TRBD2 as D (6 bases). Germline loops: CDR1 SGDLS, CDR2 YYNGEE. V was pared by 3 bases and J by 1 base, with 10 bases between. CDR3 length: 15 amino acids. CDR3 nucleotides: TGTGCCAGCAGCGCGGGGGTGGGGAACACCGGGGAGCTGTTTTTT. Translation gives CASSAGVGNTGELFF.

This chain joins TRBV5-4 and TRBJ2-2; weak D call: TRBD1 (6 bases). The CDR3 is made up of 14 amino acids. In germline, CDR1 is SGHNT, CDR2 YYREEE (reference sequence). Trimming stripped 4 bases from V and 4 bases from J, with 11 bases between. The chain's CDR3 is CASSPGVATGELFF. As DNA, the CDR3 is TGTGCCAGCAGCCCAGGGGTCGCCACCGGGGAGCTGTTTTTT.

J is TRBJ2-7 and V is TRBV5-4, with a possible D match to TRBD2 (6 bases). This CDR3 is built from 15 residues. Per the germline V gene, CDR1 is SGHNT and CDR2 is YYREEE (reference sequence). Trimming left V 1 base short and J 0 bases short, with 11 bases between. The CDR3 bases are TGTGCCAGCAGCTTGCGGGACTTTAGCTCCTACGAGCAGTACTTC. Translation: CASSLRDFSSYEQYF.